The 16 T cell receptor beta chains below were found in one sample sequenced in a study of blood T cell repertoires in COVID-19. TCRdb keeps only in-frame clones here, not all; method: immunoSEQ multiplex PCR. The data show roughly 120,000 clones, 70% to 90% seen once. The sample taken for sequencing was peripheral blood. These receptors originate from a man aged 30-40 years with acute or convalescent COVID-19.

The chain recombines TRBV19 with TRBJ1-6; D call uncertain. CDR3 length equals 14 residues. Deletions cut 2 bases from V and 7 bases from J, with 9 bases between. Germline V gene sequence: CDR1 LNHDA, CDR2 SQIVND (reference sequence). CDR3 coding DNA: TGTGCCAGTAGTATAAGCAGCGGGAATTCACCCCTCCACTTT. Its translation is CASSISSGNSPLHF.

This chain connects TRBV19 to TRBJ2-5; a possible D gene is TRBD1 (5 bases). This CDR3 spans 15 amino acids. V lost 0 bases and J 5 bases, leaving 13 bases between the germline ends. CDR1 LNHDA and CDR2 SQIVND come from the germline V gene (reference sequence). CDR3 nucleotides: TGTGCCAGTAGTATAGATTGGGGCACCACGGAGACCCAGTACTTC. Its protein is CASSIDWGTTETQYF.

The chain couples TRBV5-6 to TRBJ2-6, with D possibly being TRBD1 (5 bases). This CDR3 is built from 15 residues. Germline CDR1 SGHDT, CDR2 YYEEEE. Trimming cost V 2 bases and J 2 bases, with 8 bases left between them. The CDR3 sequence: CASSFIGAGANVLTF. CDR3 sequence (DNA): TGTGCCAGCAGCTTTATAGGGGCTGGGGCCAACGTCCTGACTTTC. The full variable domain, rest sourced from reference TRBV5-6 and TRBJ2-6, is DAGVTQSPTHLIKTRGQQVTLRCSPKSGHDTVSWYQQALGQGPQFIFQYYEEEERQRGNFPDRFSGHQFPNYSSELNVNALLLGDSALYLCASSFIGAGANVLTFGAGSRLTVL.

This clone turned up a few times. V usage is TRBV6-2 or TRBV6-3 and J usage is TRBJ2-5, with 10 bases identical to TRBD2. V was clipped by 3 bases and J by 2 bases; unmatched bases: 3. Germline V gene lookup returns CDR1 MNHEY and CDR2 SVGEGT. The CDR3 is 15 residues long. The CDR3 bases are TGTGCCAGCAGTTATTCTAGCGGGGGTCAAGAGACCCAGTACTTC. Translating it yields CASSYSSGGQETQYF.

V and J are TRBV6-6 and TRBJ2-7; TRBD1 agrees at 12 bases. The V segment lost 6 bases and the J segment 6 bases; nucleotides outside the gene matches: 9. CDR3 length equals 15 residues. Germline values: CDR1 MNHNY, CDR2 SVGAGI (reference sequence). The CDR3 bases are TGTGCCAGCAGCACCTCGGGACAGGGGGCTGGCGAGCAGTACGTC. This translates into CASSTSGQGAGEQYV.

The CDR3 nucleotides read TGTGCCAGCAGTTACTGGTTCAGTAGCACTGGGGAGCTGTTTTTT. It specifies CASSYWFSSTGELFF. J is TRBJ2-2 and V is TRBV6-6; D is unclear. V gave up 1 base and J gave up 8 bases, with 14 bases separating them. In germline, CDR1 is MNHNY, CDR2 SVGAGI (reference sequence). This CDR3 comprises 15 residues.

The J gene is TRBJ2-2, the V gene TRBV11-2, with TRBD2 identical over 11 bases. CDR1 SGHAT and CDR2 FQNNGV come from the germline V gene. This CDR3 comprises 16 residues. With V trimmed by 5 bases and J by 7 bases, 9 bases remained unmatched. The CDR3 DNA reads TGTGCCAGCAGCCCATCTAGCGGGGGGACGGGCGGGGAGCTGTTTTTT. Its translation: CASSPSSGGTGGELFF. Drawing the rest from reference TRBV11-2 and TRBJ2-2, the complete variable domain is EAGVAQSPRYKIIEKRQSVAFWCNPISGHATLYWYQQILGQGPKLLIQFQNNGVVDDSQLPKDRFSAERLKGVDSTLKIQPAKLEDSAVYLCASSPSSGGTGGELFFGEGSRLTVL.

The chain couples TRBV29-1 to TRBJ2-1; no clear D gene. Trimming removed 0 bases from V and 4 bases from J, with 10 bases in between. The CDR3 runs to 14 residues. The germline V gene encodes CDR1 SQVTM and CDR2 ANQGSEA. The DNA of the CDR3 is TGCAGCGTTGAAGACCCGGTACTATACAATGAGCAGTTCTTC. It translates to CSVEDPVLYNEQFF.

The J gene is TRBJ1-6, the V gene TRBV5-1, with 10 bases lining up with TRBD1. This CDR3 comprises 14 residues. Unmatched junction bases numbered 4, after V lost 2 bases and J lost 11 bases. CDR1 and CDR2 from the germline V gene are SGHRS and YFSETQ. CDR3 sequence (DNA): TGCGCCAGCAGCTTAGACAGGGGGCAAACACCCCTCCACTTT. Amino acid sequence: CASSLDRGQTPLHF.

A remark on this clone: The junction differs from germline at one of its ends, possibly a read error. The chain recombines TRBV5-6 with TRBJ2-7; 7 nucleotides line up with TRBD2. Looked up from germline, CDR1 is SGHDT and CDR2 is YYEEEE. The CDR3 has 12 amino acids. The DNA for the CDR3 is TGTGCCAGCAGCTTGGGAGGCGGGGGTATTCACTTC. It translates to CASSLGGGGIHF.

The V gene is TRBV19, the J gene TRBJ2-1, with TRBD2 matching over 7 bases. V shed 5 bases and J 5 bases; nucleotides not matched to a gene: 6. Germline V CDR1 and CDR2: LNHDA, SQIVND (reference sequence). This CDR3 spans 14 amino acids. The CDR3 is CASSVSSGNNEQFF. The CDR3 DNA reads TGTGCCAGTAGTGTCTCTAGCGGTAACAATGAGCAGTTCTTC. The full variable domain, its missing parts supplied by reference TRBV19 and TRBJ2-1, is DGGITQSPKYLFRKEGQNVTLSCEQNLNHDAMYWYRQDPGQGLRLIYYSQIVNDFQKGDIAEGYSVSREKKESFPLTVTSAQKNPTAFYLCASSVSSGNNEQFFGPGTRLTVL.

This clone came up once. The V and J genes are TRBV9 and TRBJ1-6; D is possibly TRBD1 (5 bases). V was shortened by 0 bases and J by 9 bases, with 13 bases between the two germline ends. The germline gives CDR1 SGDLS, CDR2 YYNGEE. This CDR3 contains 15 residues. The CDR3 DNA sequence: TGTGCCAGCAGCGTAGCTCCAGGGAAGAGTTCACCCCTCCACTTT. Protein: CASSVAPGKSSPLHF.

This clone was counted a few times. The chain recombines TRBV2 with TRBJ1-5; D perhaps matches TRBD1 (6 bases). CDR1 and CDR2 (germline): SNHLY, FYNNEI. Trimming took off 5 bases at V and 6 bases at J, with 11 bases between the two ends. There are 13 residues in the CDR3. DNA of the CDR3: TGTGCCAGCAGTACTGGGGGGGCTCAGCCCCAGCATTTT. Translating it yields CASSTGGAQPQHF.

The chain uses TRBV4-3 and TRBJ2-2, with 10 bases identical to TRBD2. The CDR3 is 18 amino acids. The junction had 9 bases not matched to a gene; V was cut back by 0 bases and J by 5 bases. The germline gives CDR1 LGHNA, CDR2 YSLEER. The CDR3 loop is CASSQEWLAGAGTGELFF. The CDR3 region has the DNA TGCGCCAGCAGCCAAGAATGGCTAGCGGGGGCCGGGACCGGGGAGCTGTTTTTT.

The chain has TRBV11-2 and TRBJ1-5; 7 bases match TRBD1. J lost 6 bases, V lost 8 bases, and 4 bases had no gene match. Germline V gene sequence: CDR1 SGHAT, CDR2 FQNNGV. The CDR3 runs 12 residues. In DNA, the CDR3 is TGTGCCAGCCGCGACAGGGCTCAGCCCCAGCATTTT. The encoded protein is CASRDRAQPQHF.

This chain joins TRBV13 and TRBJ1-3, with D unclear. The V and J ends lost 7 bases and 1 base respectively, with 14 bases between them. The germline V gene has CDR1 PRHDT and CDR2 FYEKMQ (reference sequence). There are 15 residues in the CDR3. The CDR3 nucleotides are TGTGCCAGCACCGACACCTCCCAATCTGGAAACACCATATATTTT. Amino acid sequence: CASTDTSQSGNTIYF.